This T cell receptor (beta chain) appears in the sequencing data of a study of Ad26.COV2.S vaccination and SARS-CoV-2 variants. Noted treatment: 15 to 20 received Ad26.COV2.S at low or high dose, single or two shots; 5 received placebo; per-sample allocation not given. Sampling took place 63 days after the first vaccine or placebo injection. V was pared by 7 bases and J by 4 bases, with 7 bases of the junction left unmatched. Per the germline V gene, CDR1 is SNHLY and CDR2 is FYNNEI. CDR3 length equals 13 residues. The method was immunoSEQ multiplex PCR; TCRdb's version includes in-frame clones alone and lacks a portion of them. The sample holds about 350,000 clones, 85% to 90% seen once.

This TCR came from a person aged 18-65 years who received the Ad26.COV2.S COVID-19 vaccine or a placebo. The V and J genes are TRBV2 and TRBJ2-7; the match to TRBD1 covers 7 bases. The sample was peripheral blood, taken in a trial of Ad26.COV2.S vaccine versus placebo. CDR3 coding DNA: TGTGCCAGCATAACAGGGGAACAGTACGAGCAGTACTTC. Protein: CASITGEQYEQYF.